This T cell receptor beta chain was sequenced for a study of cytomegalovirus exposure and HLA in healthy donors. Study outcomes and limitations: Analysis performed later found 15,000 or so TCR beta sequences associated with HLA alleles at 0.05 false discovery rate. More clonal expansion characterized HLA-associated TCR beta chains than equally common others in a later analysis.

Both 60 Vbeta primers and 13 Jbeta primers went into the PCR. Assay used: immunoSEQ multiplex PCR; TCRdb lists only in-frame clones, some missing. This repertoire shows roughly 90,000 clones, about 84% found once; its top ten account for under 2.5%. Among the donors, all were healthy bone marrow donors. V trimming: 3 bases; J trimming: 4 bases; junction bases outside the gene matches: 5. This CDR3 comprises 15 residues. The germline V gene encodes CDR1 SGHRS and CDR2 YFSETQ. As concerns this clone: Its antigen is as yet unknown.

The rearrangement links TRBV5-1 to TRBJ2-1; 9 positions match TRBD1. This TCR came from a man younger than 35 in good health and CMV-seronegative. What was sequenced was PBMCs. CDR3 sequence: CASSWTGEEYNEQFF. The DNA of the CDR3 is TGCGCCAGCAGCTGGACAGGGGAGGAATACAATGAGCAGTTCTTC.